This is a list of T cell receptor beta chains from one sample in a study of blood T cell repertoires in COVID-19. The table came from immunoSEQ multiplex PCR; TCRdb's copy has only in-frame clones and leaves some out. The repertoire includes roughly 35,000 clones, about nine tenths of them detected once, and 9% to 14% sits in the top ten. The sample consisted of peripheral blood. Receptors were obtained from a man aged 70 or older with acute or convalescent COVID-19. Both conserved end residues are part of each CDR3. Fields, in order: V gene, clone size, J gene, D gene, CDR3 DNA, CDR3 protein. D genes are given only for firm matches. Some rows have no size entry. The others give once, few or many, or a class for an expanded clone.

V gene: TRBV18; clone size: once; J gene: TRBJ2-2; D gene: -; CDR3 DNA: TGTGCCAGCTCTTCAGGGACATCGAACACCGGGGAGCTGTTTTTT; CDR3 protein: CASSSGTSNTGELFF
V gene: TRBV11-2; clone size: -; J gene: TRBJ2-5; D gene: -; CDR3 DNA: TGTGCCAGCAGCTTCAGGGGCCAAGAGACCCAGTACTTC; CDR3 protein: CASSFRGQETQYF
V gene: TRBV7-9; clone size: -; J gene: TRBJ2-1; D gene: -; CDR3 DNA: TGTGCCAGCAGTATAGGGGACAATGAGCAGTTCTTC; CDR3 protein: CASSIGDNEQFF
V gene: TRBV29-1; clone size: -; J gene: TRBJ2-2; D gene: -; CDR3 DNA: TGCAGCGTCGGACACGAAGCGAACACCGGGGAGCTGTTTTTT; CDR3 protein: CSVGHEANTGELFF
V gene: TRBV6-6; clone size: -; J gene: TRBJ2-2; D gene: -; CDR3 DNA: TGTGCCAGCAGGACACAGACCGCGAACACCGGGGAGCTGTTTTTT; CDR3 protein: CASRTQTANTGELFF
V gene: TRBV7-2; clone size: -; J gene: TRBJ2-1; D gene: -; CDR3 DNA: TGTGCCAGCAGCCCAGACAATGAGCAGTTCTTC; CDR3 protein: CASSPDNEQFF
V gene: TRBV19; clone size: -; J gene: TRBJ2-1; D gene: TRBD2; CDR3 DNA: TGTGCCAGTAGTGGGGGCCCTACTAGCGGGAGAGGGAATGAGCAGTTCTTC; CDR3 protein: CASSGGPTSGRGNEQFF
V gene: TRBV7-3; clone size: -; J gene: TRBJ1-1; D gene: TRBD1; CDR3 DNA: TGTGCCAGCAGCTTATTGGGGCAGGGGGTGACTGAAGCTTTCTTT; CDR3 protein: CASSLLGQGVTEAFF
V gene: TRBV7-9; clone size: -; J gene: TRBJ1-3; D gene: -; CDR3 DNA: TGTGCCAGCACCCGAGGAACCAGCTCTGGAAACACCATATATTTT; CDR3 protein: CASTRGTSSGNTIYF
V gene: TRBV27; clone size: -; J gene: TRBJ1-2; D gene: TRBD1; CDR3 DNA: TGTGCCAGCAGTCTCCGACAGGGGGCGGGGGGCTACACCTTC; CDR3 protein: CASSLRQGAGGYTF
V gene: TRBV27; clone size: -; J gene: TRBJ1-2; D gene: -; CDR3 DNA: TGTGCCAGCAGTTTTTGGGGCCGCTATGGCTACACCTTC; CDR3 protein: CASSFWGRYGYTF
V gene: TRBV5-1; clone size: -; J gene: TRBJ1-2; D gene: TRBD1; CDR3 DNA: TGCGCCAGCAGCTTCGGACAGGGGGATGGCTACACCTTC; CDR3 protein: CASSFGQGDGYTF
V gene: TRBV5-1; clone size: -; J gene: TRBJ2-1; D gene: -; CDR3 DNA: TGCGCCAGCAGCCCATCGACTAGTACTGAGCAGTTCTTC; CDR3 protein: CASSPSTSTEQFF
V gene: TRBV9; clone size: -; J gene: TRBJ1-2; D gene: -; CDR3 DNA: TGTGCCAGCAGCGCCACCGCACACACCTCTAACTATGGCTACACCTTC; CDR3 protein: CASSATAHTSNYGYTF
V gene: TRBV28; clone size: once; J gene: TRBJ1-5; D gene: TRBD1; CDR3 DNA: TGTGCCAGCGACAGGGGGCGGTATCAGCCCCAGCATTTT; CDR3 protein: CASDRGRYQPQHF
V gene: TRBV5-1; clone size: -; J gene: TRBJ1-5; D gene: -; CDR3 DNA: TGCGCCAGCAGCTCGGTACAGCAAGACAATCAGCCCCAGCATTTT; CDR3 protein: CASSSVQQDNQPQHF
V gene: TRBV5-1; clone size: once; J gene: TRBJ2-1; D gene: TRBD2; CDR3 DNA: TGCGCCAGCAGCCCCGGACTAGCGGCCAATGAGCAGTTCTTC; CDR3 protein: CASSPGLAANEQFF
V gene: TRBV5-1; clone size: -; J gene: TRBJ1-5; D gene: TRBD1; CDR3 DNA: TGCGCCAGCAGCTTGGATCCAGGGGGCTCGATTCAGCCCCAGCATTTT; CDR3 protein: CASSLDPGGSIQPQHF
V gene: TRBV18; clone size: -; J gene: TRBJ2-3; D gene: TRBD2; CDR3 DNA: TGTGCCAGCTCACCTTTGGTAGCGGGAGGTACAGATACGCAGTATTTT; CDR3 protein: CASSPLVAGGTDTQYF
V gene: TRBV15; clone size: -; J gene: TRBJ2-2; D gene: -; CDR3 DNA: TGTGCCACCTCGCCAGGGGTGGCGAACACCGGGGAGCTGTTTTTT; CDR3 protein: CATSPGVANTGELFF
V gene: TRBV6-4; clone size: -; J gene: TRBJ1-2; D gene: -; CDR3 DNA: TGTGCCAGCAGCGTCGACAGGTCGACATATGGCTACACCTTC; CDR3 protein: CASSVDRSTYGYTF
V gene: TRBV5-6; clone size: -; J gene: TRBJ1-6; D gene: -; CDR3 DNA: TGTGCCAGCAGCTTGTACAGTGGCCATTCACCCCTCCACTTT; CDR3 protein: CASSLYSGHSPLHF
V gene: TRBV7-3; clone size: -; J gene: TRBJ2-2; D gene: -; CDR3 DNA: TGTGCCAGCAGCTACAGGGCGAACACCGGGGAGCTGTTTTTT; CDR3 protein: CASSYRANTGELFF
V gene: TRBV29-1; clone size: -; J gene: TRBJ1-1; D gene: TRBD1; CDR3 DNA: TGCAGCGGACAGGGATATGGCACTGAAGCTTTCTTT; CDR3 protein: CSGQGYGTEAFF
V gene: TRBV3-1/TRBV3-2; clone size: -; J gene: TRBJ2-1; D gene: -; CDR3 DNA: TGTGCCAGCAGCCAAGGAGGTTATGAGCAGTTCTTC; CDR3 protein: CASSQGGYEQFF
V gene: TRBV15; clone size: -; J gene: TRBJ2-3; D gene: TRBD1; CDR3 DNA: TGTGCCACCAGCCCTTGGACAGGAATAAGCACAGATACGCAGTATTTT; CDR3 protein: CATSPWTGISTDTQYF
V gene: TRBV21-1; clone size: -; J gene: TRBJ1-2; D gene: -; CDR3 DNA: TGTGCCAGCAGCCACAGGGGATATGACTATGGCTACACCTTC; CDR3 protein: CASSHRGYDYGYTF
V gene: TRBV5-1; clone size: -; J gene: TRBJ1-1; D gene: -; CDR3 DNA: TGCGCCAGCAGCCAGGGGACGGCGGGTACTGAAGCTTTCTTT; CDR3 protein: CASSQGTAGTEAFF
V gene: TRBV28; clone size: -; J gene: TRBJ2-5; D gene: TRBD1; CDR3 DNA: TGTGCCAGCAGTTTCTCCGGGACAGGGGTAAGGGAGACCCAGTACTTC; CDR3 protein: CASSFSGTGVRETQYF
V gene: TRBV28; clone size: -; J gene: TRBJ2-5; D gene: -; CDR3 DNA: TGTGCCAGCAGTTTATTGGGCCTAGCTGAAAGACAAGAGACCCAGTACTTC; CDR3 protein: CASSLLGLAERQETQYF
V gene: TRBV18; clone size: -; J gene: TRBJ1-6; D gene: -; CDR3 DNA: TGTGCCAGCTCACCCGGGGGGGCGAGCTCCTATAATTCACCCCTCCACTTT; CDR3 protein: CASSPGGASSYNSPLHF
V gene: TRBV29-1; clone size: -; J gene: TRBJ1-1; D gene: -; CDR3 DNA: TGCAGCGGACTTGGGTATTCCACTGAAGCTTTCTTT; CDR3 protein: CSGLGYSTEAFF
V gene: TRBV28; clone size: -; J gene: TRBJ2-2; D gene: TRBD2; CDR3 DNA: TGTGCCAGCAGTTTATCCGGGACTAGCGGGATAACCGGGGAGCTGTTTTTT; CDR3 protein: CASSLSGTSGITGELFF
V gene: TRBV19; clone size: -; J gene: TRBJ2-7; D gene: TRBD2; CDR3 DNA: TGTGCCAGTAGCCCAAGCGGGAGAATTGGCGAGCAGTACTTC; CDR3 protein: CASSPSGRIGEQYF
V gene: TRBV29-1; clone size: -; J gene: TRBJ1-2; D gene: -; CDR3 DNA: TGCAGCGTTGATCAGACAAACTATGGCTACACCTTC; CDR3 protein: CSVDQTNYGYTF
V gene: TRBV29-1; clone size: -; J gene: TRBJ2-1; D gene: -; CDR3 DNA: TGCAGCGTAGAAAGAGAAGATGAGCAGTTCTTC; CDR3 protein: CSVEREDEQFF
V gene: TRBV6-6; clone size: -; J gene: TRBJ1-2; D gene: TRBD1; CDR3 DNA: TGTGCCAGCAGGGGACAGGGGGGTAACTATGGCTACACCTTC; CDR3 protein: CASRGQGGNYGYTF
V gene: TRBV28; clone size: once; J gene: TRBJ1-1; D gene: -; CDR3 DNA: TGTGCCAGCAGTTTAAGAGGGAACACTGAAGCTTTCTTT; CDR3 protein: CASSLRGNTEAFF
V gene: TRBV21-1; clone size: -; J gene: TRBJ1-1; D gene: -; CDR3 DNA: TGTGCCAGCAGCAAACTCCGACAGGGATGGAACACTGAAGCTTTCTTT; CDR3 protein: CASSKLRQGWNTEAFF
V gene: TRBV12-5; clone size: -; J gene: TRBJ2-1; D gene: TRBD2; CDR3 DNA: TGTGCTAGTGGTCCCGCGGGACTAGCGGGAAGTTTGGCCTACAATGAGCAGTTCTTC; CDR3 protein: CASGPAGLAGSLAYNEQFF
V gene: TRBV19; clone size: few; J gene: TRBJ2-1; D gene: TRBD2; CDR3 DNA: TGTGCCAGTAGTATAGAGCGGACTAGCTACTACAATGAGCAGTTCTTC; CDR3 protein: CASSIERTSYYNEQFF
V gene: TRBV10-3; clone size: -; J gene: TRBJ2-2; D gene: TRBD2; CDR3 DNA: TGTGCCATCAGTGAGTCAGTCGGGACTAGCAACAGGTTGCCCGGCACCGGGGAGCTGTTTTTT; CDR3 protein: CAISESVGTSNRLPGTGELFF
V gene: TRBV29-1; clone size: -; J gene: TRBJ2-2; D gene: -; CDR3 DNA: TGCAGCGTTGAAACGACACTGAACACCGGGGAGCTGTTTTTT; CDR3 protein: CSVETTLNTGELFF
V gene: TRBV3-1/TRBV3-2; clone size: -; J gene: TRBJ1-1; D gene: -; CDR3 DNA: TGTGCCAGCAGCCAAGAATCTCGCACTGAAGCTTTCTTT; CDR3 protein: CASSQESRTEAFF
V gene: TRBV2; clone size: -; J gene: TRBJ1-6; D gene: TRBD1; CDR3 DNA: TGTGCCAGCAACCCCAGGGGGCAAGGTTCACCCCTCCACTTT; CDR3 protein: CASNPRGQGSPLHF
V gene: TRBV3-1/TRBV3-2; clone size: -; J gene: TRBJ1-6; D gene: TRBD1; CDR3 DNA: TGTGCCAGCAGCCAAGCAGGGGGCAATTCACCCCTCCACTTT; CDR3 protein: CASSQAGGNSPLHF
V gene: TRBV2; clone size: few; J gene: TRBJ1-4; D gene: -; CDR3 DNA: TGTGCCAGCAGCCTAGAATTCCTAAATGAAAAACTGTTTTTT; CDR3 protein: CASSLEFLNEKLFF
V gene: TRBV5-8; clone size: once; J gene: TRBJ1-5; D gene: -; CDR3 DNA: TGTGCCAGCAGCTTGTGGGGGGGTGACCCTAGCAATCAGCCCCAGCATTTT; CDR3 protein: CASSLWGGDPSNQPQHF
V gene: TRBV12-5; clone size: -; J gene: TRBJ2-7; D gene: TRBD1; CDR3 DNA: TGTGCTAGTGGTTTGGGGACAGGGATCTACGAGCAGTACTTC; CDR3 protein: CASGLGTGIYEQYF
V gene: TRBV7-6; clone size: -; J gene: TRBJ1-6; D gene: TRBD1; CDR3 DNA: TGTGCCAGCAGCTCCAGGGGGAGGTCCTATAATTCACCCCTCCACTTT; CDR3 protein: CASSSRGRSYNSPLHF
V gene: TRBV6-5; clone size: -; J gene: TRBJ2-7; D gene: -; CDR3 DNA: TGTGCCAGCTGCCCCGGGATTAGAACCTACGAGCAGTACTTC; CDR3 protein: CASCPGIRTYEQYF
V gene: TRBV6-2/TRBV6-3; clone size: -; J gene: TRBJ2-1; D gene: TRBD2; CDR3 DNA: TGTGCCAGCAGTCCGTTTCCGGGACTAGCGGGAGATGGGTCCTACAATGAGCAGTTCTTC; CDR3 protein: CASSPFPGLAGDGSYNEQFF
V gene: TRBV9; clone size: -; J gene: TRBJ2-1; D gene: TRBD2; CDR3 DNA: TGTGCCAGCAGCGCCGGGACTAGCGGGAGTACCTACAATGAGCAGTTCTTC; CDR3 protein: CASSAGTSGSTYNEQFF
V gene: TRBV5-1; clone size: -; J gene: TRBJ2-5; D gene: TRBD1; CDR3 DNA: TGCGCCAGCAGCTTGGATAGCAGGGGGTCCGTCTCGCGGTTGGACCAAGAGACCCAGTACTTC; CDR3 protein: CASSLDSRGSVSRLDQETQYF